A single sample gave rise to the 24 T cell receptor beta chains below, sequenced in a study of OX40 agonist ivuxolimab in advanced cancers. Profiling relied on immunoSEQ multiplex PCR, and the TCRdb table lists in-frame clones only, not all of them. Of approximately 25,000 clones detected, 85% to 90% appear once; the ten largest clones hold about 44%. This specimen consisted of CD4+ or CD8+ T cells sorted from blood, obtained in a trial of the OX40 agonist ivuxolimab. The receptors shown here come from an adult with an advanced solid tumor such as melanoma, head and neck, liver or kidney cancer.

The rearrangement links TRBV6-1 to TRBJ2-7; TRBD2 matches at 9 bases. Germline CDR1 MNHNS, CDR2 SASEGT. The CDR3 consists of 16 residues. V gave up 3 bases and J gave up 0 bases; unmatched junction bases: 6. This chain's CDR3 is CASSEASGASSYEQYF. The CDR3 region has the DNA TGTGCCAGCAGTGAGGCTAGCGGGGCGAGCTCCTACGAGCAGTACTTC.

The chain carries TRBV5-8 and TRBJ1-4; possible D gene TRBD1, 5 bases. Germline V lookup: CDR1 SGHTS, CDR2 YDEGEE. The CDR3 consists of 16 residues. The V gene lost 4 bases and the J gene lost 5 bases, with 18 bases spanning the gap. The CDR3 spells CASSPGLPKGNEKLFF. The CDR3 nucleotides read TGTGCCAGCAGCCCGGGACTTCCTAAGGGAAATGAAAAACTGTTTTTT. Drawing the rest from reference TRBV5-8 and TRBJ1-4, the complete variable domain is EAGVTQSPTHLIKTRGQQATLRCSPISGHTSVYWYQQALGLGLQFLLWYDEGEERNRGNFPPRFSGRQFPNYSSELNVNALELEDSALYLCASSPGLPKGNEKLFFGSGTQLSVL.

This chain uses TRBV9 with TRBJ1-2, with D maybe TRBD1 (6 bases). V gave up 0 bases and J gave up 7 bases, with 10 bases separating them. In germline, CDR1 is SGDLS, CDR2 YYNGEE. The CDR3 is 13 amino acids. The CDR3 bases are TGTGCCAGCAGCGTAGTGGGGGGCACTGGCTACACCTTC. This codes for CASSVVGGTGYTF.

The chain joins TRBV5-1 to TRBJ1-1; 9 bases line up with TRBD1. Germline-derived CDR1 and CDR2 are SGHRS and YFSETQ. The CDR3 covers 14 residues. V lost 3 bases and J lost 1; bases outside the gene matches: 1. CDR3: CASSWGQGNTEAFF. CDR3 bases: TGCGCCAGCAGCTGGGGACAGGGGAACACTGAAGCTTTCTTT.

The gene calls are TRBV25-1 and TRBJ1-4; D may be TRBD1 (6 bases). In germline, CDR1 is MGHDK, CDR2 SYGVNS. CDR3 length: 15 residues. V was trimmed by 2 bases and J by 8 bases, leaving 15 bases between them. This CDR3 reads CASSEPWGQGEKLFF. The DNA of the CDR3 is TGTGCCAGCAGTGAACCATGGGGGCAGGGAGAAAAACTGTTTTTT.

The chain joins TRBV6-1 to TRBJ2-3, with 8 bases aligning to TRBD1. Germline lookup yields CDR1 MNHNS and CDR2 SASEGT. Trimming removed 7 bases from V and 3 bases from J; junction bases left unmatched: 9. The CDR3 loop spans 15 amino acids. The chain's CDR3 is CASILWQGATDTQYF. The CDR3, as DNA: TGTGCCAGCATCCTCTGGCAGGGGGCAACAGATACGCAGTATTTT.

This clone showed up just once. The J gene is TRBJ2-1, the V gene TRBV19, with no clear D. Trimming cost V 2 bases and J 4 bases, with 12 bases left between them. Looked up from germline, CDR1 is LNHDA and CDR2 is SQIVND (reference sequence). The CDR3 sequence is 15 residues long. As DNA, the CDR3 is TGTGCCAGTAGTATAATGGGGTTGGCTTACAATGAGCAGTTCTTC. Its protein product is CASSIMGLAYNEQFF.

The chain has TRBV27 and TRBJ1-2, with D perhaps matching TRBD1 (5 bases). The V end was cut by 2 bases, the J end by 4 bases, with 20 bases between. CDR3 length: 17 residues. In germline, CDR1 is MNHEY, CDR2 SMNVEV (reference sequence). As DNA, the CDR3 is TGTGCCAGCAGTTTAATCGGGCTTAGTCCGGGACGCTATGGCTACACCTTC. This sequence encodes CASSLIGLSPGRYGYTF.

This clone was recorded a few times. The V and J genes are TRBV2 and TRBJ2-7; D ambiguous. CDR3 length: 13 residues. V was clipped by 3 bases and J by 0 bases, with 6 bases between them. The V gene's germline CDR1 is SNHLY and CDR2 FYNNEI. In nucleotides, the CDR3 is TGTGCCAGCAGTGAGTCCGGCTCCTACGAGCAGTACTTC. The encoded protein is CASSESGSYEQYF.

The V and J genes are TRBV19 and TRBJ2-3; D gene unclear. V was pared by 8 bases and J by 0 bases, with 12 bases between. The CDR3 has 14 residues. Germline V gene lookup returns CDR1 LNHDA and CDR2 SQIVND (reference sequence). CDR3 residues: CASSFGWSTDTQYF. CDR3 nucleotides: TGTGCCAGTTCCTTCGGTTGGAGCACAGATACGCAGTATTTT.

A few counts support this clone. V usage is TRBV2 and J usage is TRBJ2-7; TRBD1 might be the D (6 bases). Germline lookup yields CDR1 SNHLY and CDR2 FYNNEI. Trimming pared 8 bases from V and 4 bases from J, leaving 15 bases between. The CDR3 loop spans 13 amino acids. The CDR3 nucleotides are TGTGCCAGCTCCCCCTGGACAGTTTACGAGCAGTACTTC. Encoded protein: CASSPWTVYEQYF.

The chain combines TRBV7-9 with TRBJ1-2; weak D call: TRBD1 (6 bases). The CDR3 runs 16 residues. The V gene's germline CDR1 is SEHNR and CDR2 FQNEAQ (reference sequence). The V end was cut by 5 bases, the J end by 4 bases, with 20 bases between. The CDR3 spells CASSPPTGSLGYGYTF. DNA for the CDR3: TGTGCCAGCAGCCCGCCGACAGGCTCGCTGGGCTATGGCTACACCTTC.

V and J are TRBV19 and TRBJ1-5; D is ambiguous. V gave up 2 bases and J gave up 0 bases, with 8 bases separating them. The germline gives CDR1 LNHDA, CDR2 SQIVND (reference sequence). The CDR3 loop spans 15 amino acids. The CDR3 is CASSISRYSNQPQHF. The CDR3, as DNA: TGTGCCAGTAGTATAAGCAGGTATAGCAATCAGCCCCAGCATTTT.

The rearrangement joins TRBV7-6 to TRBJ2-2; D is unclear. The germline V gene encodes CDR1 SGHVS and CDR2 FNYEAQ. This CDR3 spans 16 amino acids. Trimming stripped 5 bases from V and 8 bases from J, with 21 bases between. CDR3 region: CASSPRLGTELGELFF. In nucleotides, the CDR3 is TGTGCCAGCAGCCCCCGACTTGGAACGGAGCTGGGGGAGCTGTTTTTT. Using reference TRBV7-6 and TRBJ2-2 for the parts outside the CDR3, the full variable domain is GAGVSQSPRYKVTKRGQDVALRCDPISGHVSLYWYRQALGQGPEFLTYFNYEAQQDKSGLPNDRFSAERPEGSISTLTIQRTEQRDSAMYRCASSPRLGTELGELFFGEGSRLTVL.

The chain carries TRBV6-5 and TRBJ2-1, with TRBD1 as a possible D gene (6 bases). Between the trimmed V and J ends, which lost 6 bases and 0 bases, there was a span of 6 bases. The CDR3 has 13 residues. Germline V gives CDR1 MNHEY, CDR2 SVGAGI. The CDR3 sequence is CASRDSSYNEQFF. Here the CDR3 DNA reads TGTGCCAGCAGGGACAGCTCCTACAATGAGCAGTTCTTC.

The V call is TRBV11-2, the J call TRBJ2-7, with TRBD1 matching over 8 bases. The CDR3 extends over 15 amino acids. V shed 5 bases and J 0 bases; nucleotides not matched to a gene: 6. Germline CDR1 reads SGHAT; CDR2 reads FQNNGV. As DNA, the CDR3 is TGTGCCAGCAGCCCCTGGACAGGGCGCTCCTACGAGCAGTACTTC. Translating it yields CASSPWTGRSYEQYF.

V and J are TRBV11-3 and TRBJ2-7; the D is unclear. The length of the CDR3 is 14 residues. Trimming stripped 6 bases from V and 2 bases from J, with 14 bases between. Germline CDR1 SGHNT, CDR2 YENEEA. The chain's CDR3 is CASSQHGRPYEQYF. The CDR3 DNA reads as TGTGCCAGCAGTCAACACGGGCGGCCCTACGAGCAGTACTTC.

This sequence joins TRBV18 and TRBJ1-2; TRBD1 might be the D (6 bases). The CDR3 length is 14 residues. Trimming stripped 3 bases from V and 6 bases from J, with 14 bases between. CDR1 and CDR2 (germline): KGHSH, LQKENI. DNA for the CDR3: TGTGCCAGCTCACCTTCAACAGGGCCTAATGGCTACACCTTC. Translating it yields CASSPSTGPNGYTF.

The chain uses TRBV10-3 and TRBJ1-2, with TRBD1 as a possible D gene (5 bases). This CDR3 spans 14 amino acids. V lost 3 bases, J lost 4 bases, and 12 bases lay in between. Germline loops: CDR1 ENHRY, CDR2 SYGVKD. The CDR3 loop is CAISDPDRSYGYTF. CDR3 DNA sequence: TGTGCCATCAGTGATCCCGACAGAAGCTATGGCTACACCTTC.

This clone occurred once. The rearrangement links TRBV7-8 to TRBJ2-7, with 8 bases that match TRBD2. This CDR3 is built from 15 residues. Trimming took 2 bases from V and 4 from J; bases not matched to a gene: 7. Germline V gives CDR1 SGHVS, CDR2 FQNEAQ. CDR3 nucleotide sequence: TGTGCCAGCAGCTTACTTCGGGGGGGGCTTTACGAGCAGTACTTC. Amino acid sequence: CASSLLRGGLYEQYF.

The chain combines TRBV28 with TRBJ1-1; no clear D. Trimming removed 3 bases from V and 7 bases from J, with 12 bases in between. The germline V gene has CDR1 MDHEN and CDR2 SYDVKM. The CDR3 consists of 13 residues. The CDR3, as DNA: TGTGCCAGCAGTTTCCTAGGGTCGGATGAAGCTTTCTTT. Amino acids: CASSFLGSDEAFF.

The chain combines TRBV4-2 with TRBJ2-7; tentatively, D is TRBD1 (7 bases). Trimming left V 5 bases short and J 3 bases short, with 20 bases between. CDR1 is LGHNA, CDR2 YNFKEQ, per germline. This CDR3 is built from 16 residues. For the CDR3, the DNA is TGTGCCAGCAGCTCCTTGAGGCAGGGGGGCTTCTACGAGCAGTACTTC. This codes for CASSSLRQGGFYEQYF.

V is TRBV27 and J is TRBJ1-2, with D tentatively TRBD1 (5 bases). The CDR3 runs 14 residues. V was cut by 0 bases and J by 4 bases, with 9 bases left in between. From germline, CDR1 is MNHEY and CDR2 SMNVEV (reference sequence). This CDR3 reads CASSLSGPSYGYTF. The CDR3 coding sequence is TGTGCCAGCAGTTTATCGGGGCCGAGCTATGGCTACACCTTC.

The V call is TRBV9, the J call TRBJ1-1; D possibly corresponds to TRBD1 (6 bases). Germline loops: CDR1 SGDLS, CDR2 YYNGEE. The CDR3 extends over 16 amino acids. V shed 0 bases and J shed 0 bases, with 12 bases lying between them. The CDR3: CASSVGRGLMNTEAFF. The CDR3, as DNA: TGTGCCAGCAGCGTAGGCAGGGGTCTCATGAACACTGAAGCTTTCTTT.